This T cell receptor (beta chain) was recovered during a study of T-cell reconstitution after alpha-beta-depleted transplantation in children. V lost 3 bases to trimming and J lost 5 bases, with 3 bases between them. The CDR3 has 11 residues. Germline lookup yields CDR1 SGHRS and CDR2 YFSETQ. Unique molecular identifiers were used in preparing the TCRbeta library. TCRdb used MiXCR to reprocess the PCR reads, holding one entry per CDR3 protein. In the table there are 800,000 to 1,000,000 distinct CDR3 sequences, 25% to 30% of which are singletons. This receptor was taken from a boy under two years old who had a stem cell transplant for SCID, so the T cells may come from the graft donor. V usage is TRBV5-1 and J usage is TRBJ1-5; D remains ambiguous. The source was PBMCs, mostly from graft donor cells, collected 360 days after TCRalphabeta/CD19-depleted stem cell transplant. The CDR3 sequence: CASSWDQPQHF. The CDR3, as DNA: TGCGCCAGCAGCTGGGATCAGCCCCAGCATTTT. The full variable domain, completed using reference TRBV5-1 and TRBJ1-5, is KAGVTQTPRYLIKTRGQQVTLSCSPISGHRSVSWYQQTPGQGLQFLFEYFSETQRNKGNFPGRFSGRQFSNSRSEMNVSTLELGDSALYLCASSWDQPQHFGDGTRLSIL.